At least ten counts were recorded for the clone carrying this TCR beta chain. The CDR3 regions of TCR beta were amplified from RNA transcripts. The primer set for the first-round RT-PCR of the TCR CDR3 was HTBI. MiXCR was run by TCRdb on the multiplex PCR reads, yielding one entry per CDR3 protein. The sample lists 600,000 or so distinct CDR3 sequences; about 17% were seen once. The record originates from a study of T cells in Graves' hyperthyroidism and ophthalmopathy. The V end lost 3 bases, the J end lost 0 bases, and 10 bases lay between the germline ends. From germline, CDR1 is MGHRA and CDR2 YSYEKL. The CDR3 has 15 amino acids.

The sample comprised blood. The receptor comes from a woman aged 25 to 39 with Graves' hyperthyroidism. The chain couples TRBV4-1 to TRBJ2-3, with no clear D. CDR3 sequence: CASSQTLGSTDTQYF. CDR3 in DNA: TGCGCCAGCAGCCAGACCTTGGGGAGCACAGATACGCAGTATTTT.